This T cell receptor beta chain stems from a study of identical twins. A universal primer site came from template switching; cDNA carried unique molecular identifiers. One entry per CDR3 protein, called by TCRdb with MiXCR from the 5' RACE reads. The repertoire holds hundreds of thousands of distinct CDR3 sequences, around a sixth seen once, with around 13% in the top ten. General observations from the study: Beta out-of-frame twin sharing showed a weaker excess.

Healthy Caucasians supplied all donations. Points on this clonotype: Its antigen is unidentified.

These same data were also listed under a study on T cells expressing NK-cell markers.

Material: PBMCs. The TCR comes from a woman aged 18-29 years in good health.

Here the CDR3 reads CASSYRDRDAYEQYF. The CDR3 DNA reads as TGTGCCAGCAGTTACCGGGACAGGGACGCCTACGAGCAGTACTTC. This rearrangement joins TRBV6-5 to TRBJ2-7; 9 bases map to TRBD1. CDR3 size: 15 residues. J was trimmed by 2 bases and V by 2 bases; bases with no gene match: 4. Per germline, CDR1 MNHEY and CDR2 SVGAGI.